Listed here are 10 T cell receptor beta chains from one sample, sequenced in a study of beta chain features in type 1 diabetes. Isolated RNA was reverse transcribed in full, so expressed TCRB transcripts were sequenced. The data were produced by immunoSEQ multiplex PCR, yet TCRdb's version contains in-frame clones alone and is incomplete. The sample holds hundreds of thousands of clones, around 30% seen once. Material for sequencing was naive CD4+ T cells from blood. The receptors shown here come from a man between 18 and 29 years old in good health.

Only a few counts were recorded for this clone. The genes are TRBV2 and TRBJ2-7, with TRBD2 matching over 12 bases. The germline V gene has CDR1 SNHLY and CDR2 FYNNEI. After removal of 5 bases from V and 0 bases from J, the junction contained 5 bases not matched to a gene. This CDR3 contains 16 residues. The CDR3 nucleotides read TGTGCCAGCAGTCCTCCTAGCGGGAGGGGCTCCTACGAGCAGTACTTC. Translated: CASSPPSGRGSYEQYF.

A few counts support this clone. The chain has TRBV7-2 and TRBJ2-3, with TRBD2 matching over 8 bases. This CDR3 has 15 residues. The V and J ends lost 5 bases and 4 bases, in that order; junction bases with no gene match: 8. Germline-derived CDR1 and CDR2 are SGHTA and FQGNSA. Here the CDR3 DNA reads TGTGCCAGCAGCCCCCGGACTAGCAGCGCAGATACGCAGTATTTT. This sequence encodes CASSPRTSSADTQYF.

The genes are TRBV14 and TRBJ2-2; 8 bases line up with TRBD2. The V gene's germline CDR1 is SGHDN and CDR2 FVKESK. Germline trimming cut 0 bases from V and 4 bases from J; bases unmatched to any gene: 7. The CDR3 sequence is 17 residues long. DNA of the CDR3: TGTGCCAGCAGCCAAGACGGGAGGGTTTGGAGCACCGGGGAGCTGTTTTTT. It specifies CASSQDGRVWSTGELFF.

This clone has more than one count but fewer than ten. This chain joins TRBV7-6 and TRBJ2-5, with D perhaps given as TRBD1 or TRBD2 (5 bases each). The CDR3 covers 14 residues. Germline lookup yields CDR1 SGHVS and CDR2 FNYEAQ. Trimming took 5 bases from V and 1 from J, leaving 11 bases between them. The DNA for the CDR3 is TGTGCCAGCAGCGCCAGGGACGGCCAAGAGACCCAGTACTTC. Translating it yields CASSARDGQETQYF.

About this clone itself: The identical CDR3 is also encoded by other nucleotide sequences in the sample. V usage is TRBV15 and J usage is TRBJ2-7; the D is unclear. V was pared by 1 base and J by 0 bases, with 7 bases between. The germline V gene has CDR1 LNHNV and CDR2 YYDKDF (reference sequence). The CDR3 is 14 residues long. The CDR3 nucleotides are TGTGCCACCAGCAGAGGACGGAGCTCCTACGAGCAGTACTTC. This codes for CATSRGRSSYEQYF.

The chain recombines TRBV5-6 with TRBJ2-4; D perhaps matches TRBD1 (6 bases). The germline gives CDR1 SGHDT, CDR2 YYEEEE. CDR3 length equals 14 residues. The ends were cut back, 5 bases at V and 5 bases at J, with 14 bases in the middle. The CDR3 nucleotides are TGTGCCAGCAGGGAGACAGGCGCCCAAAACATTCAGTACTTC. Residues: CASRETGAQNIQYF.

The chain couples TRBV4-3 to TRBJ2-5, with 8 bases lining up with TRBD1. From germline, CDR1 is LGHNA and CDR2 YSLEER. After removal of 4 bases from V and 1 base from J, the junction contained 5 bases not matched to a gene. The CDR3 is 15 amino acids. CDR3 protein: CASSRGQGFQETQYF. DNA for the CDR3: TGCGCCAGCAGCCGAGGACAGGGCTTCCAAGAGACCCAGTACTTC.

The rearrangement joins TRBV29-1 to TRBJ1-1; D remains ambiguous. Trimming took 5 bases from V and 4 from J, leaving 11 bases between them. Germline V gene lookup returns CDR1 SQVTM and CDR2 ANQGSEA. CDR3 length: 12 residues. The DNA for the CDR3 is TGCAGCGTTCCGTCCCAGAGCACTGAAGCTTTCTTT. Amino acid sequence: CSVPSQSTEAFF. Combining the CDR3 with reference TRBV29-1 and TRBJ1-1 gives the whole variable domain SAVISQKPSRDICQRGTSLTIQCQVDSQVTMMFWYRQQPGQSLTLIATANQGSEATYESGFVIDKFPISRPNLTFSTLTVSNMSPEDSSIYLCSVPSQSTEAFFGQGTRLTVV.

This clone was observed a handful of times. The chain joins TRBV30 to TRBJ1-1; the D gene is possibly TRBD1 (6 bases). V was clipped by 0 bases and J by 1 base, with 12 bases between them. The germline V gene has CDR1 GTSNPN and CDR2 SVGIG (reference sequence). The CDR3 sequence is 15 residues long. The CDR3 nucleotides are TGTGCCTGGAGTGTCGGTCCAGGGGCGAACACTGAAGCTTTCTTT. This encodes CAWSVGPGANTEAFF.

The CDR3 is CASSQSPAWYGELFF. CDR3 bases: TGTGCCAGCAGCCAAAGTCCCGCCTGGTACGGGGAGCTGTTTTTT. This chain links TRBV14 with TRBJ2-2; D ambiguous. Germline CDR1 reads SGHDN; CDR2 reads FVKESK. The germline V and J ends were trimmed by 2 bases and 7 bases, with 14 bases remaining between them. The CDR3 loop spans 15 amino acids. Complete variable domain (other parts from reference TRBV14 and TRBJ2-2): EAGVTQFPSHSVIEKGQTVTLRCDPISGHDNLYWYRRVMGKEIKFLLHFVKESKQDESGMPNNRFLAERTGGTYSTLKVQPAELEDSGVYFCASSQSPAWYGELFFGEGSRLTVL.